The clone carrying this TCR beta chain was detected ten times or more. The antigen is not known. The germline CDR1 and CDR2 sequences are SEHNR and FQNEAQ (reference sequence). V lost 7 bases to trimming and J lost 8 bases; unmatched junction nucleotides: 13. This CDR3 has 16 residues. The data stem from a study of tumor-infiltrating lymphocytes in primary liver carcinoma. Study information: The study included patients who were men and women aged 30 to 69 years.

Points from the study as a whole: Tumor-adjacent and tumor-blood pairs displayed less overlap than did pairs of tumor regions. Merely some 8-25% of top clones spanned all five tumor regions.

It was from about 20-30 mg of unsorted bulk tissue that RNA and DNA were co-extracted. The authors sampled five separate regions per tumor. Priming with a constant-region primer yielded TCR beta cDNA from approximately 500 ng total RNA. Three nested multiplex PCR rounds, a slightly modified ARM-PCR, produced the libraries for TCR beta. TRBV1-TRBV30 forward primers paired with a C-beta reverse primer were used in the first two PCR rounds, which ran roughly 9 cycles each. MiXCR, applied by TCRdb to the multiplex PCR reads, yields one record per CDR3 protein. The repertoire holds under 90,000 distinct CDR3 sequences, with approximately 77% as singletons.

Material: liver tumor tissue from sampling region 1. Subset denoted: tumor region T1, superior pole. This TCR came from a man aged 35 to 55 with primary liver carcinoma and hepatitis B virus infection. This sequence joins TRBV7-9 and TRBJ2-1, with TRBD1 identical over 11 bases. CDR3: CASIPSGTGGIDEQFF. As DNA, the CDR3 is TGTGCCAGCATCCCCTCCGGGACAGGGGGTATCGATGAGCAGTTCTTC.